These 21 T cell receptor beta chains were all obtained from the same sample, sequenced in a study of T cell responses to AZD1222 COVID-19 vaccine. Repertoires were generated with immunoSEQ multiplex PCR, while TCRdb's copy carries only in-frame clones and drops some. The sample includes approximately 61,000 clones, 81% of them seen just once. Sequenced here: peripheral blood, sampled 28 days after the second AZD1222 dose. The receptors originated from an adult who received the AZD1222 COVID-19 vaccine.

This chain joins TRBV6-4 and TRBJ2-2; D is perhaps TRBD2 (5 bases). Germline loops: CDR1 MRHNA, CDR2 SNTAGT. The ends were cut back, 10 bases at V and 4 bases at J, with 10 bases in the middle. The CDR3 length is 12 residues. The DNA of the CDR3 is TGTGCCACGCGGAGGTTCACCGGGGAGCTGTTTTTT. It yields the protein CATRRFTGELFF.

The chain recombines TRBV9 with TRBJ1-2; 8 nucleotides agree with TRBD1. The CDR3 contains 14 residues. Germline V CDR1 and CDR2: SGDLS, YYNGEE. With V trimmed by 4 bases and J by 7 bases, 9 bases remained unmatched. The CDR3 DNA reads TGTGCCAGCAGCCCACGACAGGGGTTTAGTGGCTACACCTTC. This sequence encodes CASSPRQGFSGYTF.

The chain carries TRBV29-1 and TRBJ2-7; 7 nucleotides align to TRBD1. Germline loops: CDR1 SQVTM, CDR2 ANQGSEA. V shed 1 base and J 3 bases; nucleotides not matched to a gene: 3. The CDR3 spans 13 residues. The CDR3 is CSVEGQGGYEQYF. In DNA form, the CDR3 reads TGCAGCGTTGAAGGACAGGGTGGCTACGAGCAGTACTTC.

This clone was seen just once. The chain is built from TRBV11-2 and TRBJ2-7; TRBD1 matches 9 bases. V dropped 4 bases and J dropped 6; count of bases not matched to a gene: 13. Germline-derived CDR1 and CDR2 are SGHAT and FQNNGV. The CDR3 has 16 residues. The CDR3 region has the DNA TGTGCCAGCAGCTCGAGGAACCGGGACAGGGCTGTCGAGCAGTACTTC. Protein sequence: CASSSRNRDRAVEQYF.

This rearrangement joins TRBV5-7 to TRBJ1-5, with TRBD1 as a possible D gene (5 bases). TRBV5-7 is treated as an ORF (open reading frame) with a function not yet certain. This CDR3 comprises 16 residues. The V gene lost 4 bases and the J gene lost 0 bases, with 14 bases spanning the gap. CDR3 protein: CASSLAGTPSNQPQHF. CDR3 nucleotides: TGTGCCAGCAGCCTCGCTGGGACCCCTAGCAATCAGCCCCAGCATTTT.

This sequence joins TRBV2 and TRBJ2-7; a possible D gene is TRBD2 (6 bases). The CDR3 sequence is 14 residues long. CDR1 SNHLY and CDR2 FYNNEI come from the germline V gene. The V end lost 6 bases, the J end lost 5 bases, and 17 bases lay between the germline ends. The CDR3 sequence: CASSLGTLGDEQYF. The CDR3 DNA follows: TGTGCCAGCAGCTTAGGGACTTTGGGCGACGAGCAGTACTTC.

This clone was seen just once. This rearrangement joins TRBV2 to TRBJ2-1; TRBD2 is a possible D gene (5 bases). There are 14 residues in the CDR3. Looked up from germline, CDR1 is SNHLY and CDR2 is FYNNEI. The V gene lost 6 bases and the J gene lost 6 bases, with 15 bases spanning the gap. CDR3 region: CASSGDSVVNEQFF. The CDR3, as DNA: TGTGCCAGCAGCGGGGATAGCGTCGTCAATGAGCAGTTCTTC.

The chain employs TRBV7-3 and TRBJ2-1; 9 bases are shared with TRBD2. This CDR3 region has 17 residues. V lost 4 bases and J lost 3; bases outside the gene matches: 10. Germline CDR1 is SGHTA and CDR2 is FQGTGA. DNA of the CDR3: TGTGCCAGCAGCTCGCCCCCCGGGACTAGCCTCTACAATGAGCAGTTCTTC. Its protein is CASSSPPGTSLYNEQFF.

Comments on this clone: The junction does not match germline at one end; this may be a read error. The chain recombines TRBV3-1 (or the pseudogene TRBV3-2) with TRBJ1-1, with TRBD1 as a possible D gene (5 bases). CDR3 length equals 15 residues. CDR1 and CDR2 (germline): LGHDT, YNNKEL (reference sequence). The CDR3: CASTQVGEGYTEAFF. The CDR3, as DNA: TGTGCCAGCACCCAAGTAGGTGAGGGGTACACTGAAGCTTTCTTT.

This rearrangement joins TRBV5-1 to TRBJ2-5; 8 nucleotides agree with TRBD1. V was pared by 0 bases and J by 4 bases, with 8 bases of the junction left unmatched. Germline V gene data show CDR1 as SGHRS and CDR2 as YFSETQ. The CDR3 consists of 16 residues. The CDR3 DNA follows: TGCGCCAGCAGCTTGGCCGCGGCAGGGGGCCGAGAGACCCAGTACTTC. Its translation: CASSLAAAGGRETQYF.

This sequence joins TRBV6-6 and TRBJ2-1; TRBD1 matches at 11 bases. V shed 7 bases, J shed 9 bases, and the junction held 5 bases outside the gene matches. CDR1 MNHNY and CDR2 SVGAGI come from the germline V gene (reference sequence). The CDR3 extends over 13 amino acids. The CDR3, as DNA: TGTGCCAGCACCGGACAGGGGGCGGGTGAGCAGTTCTTC. It yields the protein CASTGQGAGEQFF.

DNA of the CDR3: TGTGCCAGCAGCTATGCGGGTTCCGCCTACGAGCAGTACTTC. Translating it yields CASSYAGSAYEQYF. The rearrangement uses TRBV7-2 and TRBJ2-7, with D maybe TRBD2 (5 bases). Looked up from germline, CDR1 is SGHTA and CDR2 is FQGNSA. The CDR3 has 14 residues. V lost 4 bases, J lost 2 bases, and 12 bases lay in between.

The rearrangement uses TRBV4-2 and TRBJ2-7; possibly TRBD1 for D (6 bases). This CDR3 has 14 amino acids. Germline V gene lookup returns CDR1 LGHNA and CDR2 YNFKEQ. V gave up 4 bases and J gave up 2 bases, with 12 bases separating them. CDR3 protein: CASSPETGPYEQYF. The CDR3 DNA reads TGTGCCAGCAGCCCCGAGACAGGACCCTACGAGCAGTACTTC.

This chain connects TRBV4-3 to TRBJ1-4; the D is unclear. CDR3 length: 13 residues. V shed 2 bases and J shed 4 bases, with 5 bases lying between them. Looked up from germline, CDR1 is LGHNA and CDR2 is YSLEER. The CDR3 sequence: CASSQTGNEKLFF. The CDR3 nucleotides read TGCGCCAGCAGCCAAACGGGTAATGAAAAACTGTTTTTT.

V and J are TRBV9 and TRBJ2-5, with D maybe TRBD1 (6 bases). The germline V gene encodes CDR1 SGDLS and CDR2 YYNGEE. V was cut by 5 bases and J by 2 bases, with 7 bases left in between. CDR3 size: 12 residues. As DNA, the CDR3 is TGTGCCAGCAGGGGACAACAAGAGACCCAGTACTTC. Amino acids: CASRGQQETQYF.

This rearrangement joins TRBV9 to TRBJ2-3, with a tentative D call TRBD2 (7 bases). The CDR3 extends over 18 amino acids. In germline, CDR1 is SGDLS, CDR2 YYNGEE. V was clipped by 2 bases and J by 7 bases, with 26 bases between them. The CDR3 sequence: CASSVAPYLAEGGYTQYF. For the CDR3, the DNA is TGTGCCAGCAGCGTCGCCCCCTACCTAGCGGAGGGGGGATATACGCAGTATTTT.

The V call is TRBV28, the J call TRBJ1-4, with TRBD1 matching over 7 bases. Germline V gene data show CDR1 as MDHEN and CDR2 as SYDVKM. V lost 6 bases, J lost 5 bases, and 9 bases stayed unmatched. The CDR3 contains 15 residues. The CDR3 bases are TGTGCCAGCAGACCCCAGGGGGGGAGGAATGAAAAACTGTTTTTT. This encodes CASRPQGGRNEKLFF.

The chain has TRBV27 and TRBJ2-5; 8 bases map to TRBD2. Germline-derived CDR1 and CDR2 are MNHEY and SMNVEV (reference sequence). This CDR3 has 20 amino acids. The V segment lost 4 bases and the J segment 3 bases; nucleotides outside the gene matches: 22. CDR3 residues: CASSSISSGTRLGLEETQYF. CDR3 in DNA: TGTGCCAGCAGTTCTATATCCTCCGGGACTAGATTGGGGTTGGAAGAGACCCAGTACTTC.

The chain uses TRBV7-9 and TRBJ2-5; D gene uncertain. CDR3 size: 16 residues. CDR1 and CDR2 (germline): SEHNR, FQNEAQ (reference sequence). The ends were cut back, 5 bases at V and 2 bases at J, with 18 bases in the middle. CDR3: CASSVNPGARQETQYF. In DNA form, the CDR3 reads TGTGCCAGCAGCGTCAACCCGGGTGCCAGGCAAGAGACCCAGTACTTC.

The chain carries TRBV19 and TRBJ2-7, with 11 bases fitting TRBD1. The CDR3 sequence is 16 residues long. Germline V gene sequence: CDR1 LNHDA, CDR2 SQIVND (reference sequence). Trimming removed 4 bases from V and 2 bases from J; junction bases left unmatched: 7. The CDR3 sequence: CASSTWGQGDAYEQYF. CDR3 nucleotide sequence: TGTGCCAGTAGTACCTGGGGACAGGGGGATGCCTACGAGCAGTACTTC.

The genes are TRBV3-1 (or the pseudogene TRBV3-2) and TRBJ1-1; 11 bases are shared with TRBD1. Germline CDR1 LGHDT, CDR2 YNNKEL (reference sequence). CDR3 size: 20 residues. V dropped 4 bases and J dropped 0; count of bases not matched to a gene: 16. The CDR3 coding sequence is TGTGCCAGCAGCCCCCCATCCCTTGGGACAGGGGGTTCCATGAACACTGAAGCTTTCTTT. This gives the protein CASSPPSLGTGGSMNTEAFF.